The 9 T cell receptor beta chains below were found in one sample sequenced in a study of identical twins. TCRdb re-derived calls from the 5' RACE reads in MiXCR, one entry per CDR3 protein. The sample has some 600,000 distinct CDR3 sequences, just over 7% seen once. These sequences were also reported in another study, on yellow fever vaccine responses in identical twins.

Sequenced input: PBMCs. Every receptor here comes from a woman aged 18-29 years in good health.

The chain recombines TRBV20-1 with TRBJ2-7; D not resolved. In germline, CDR1 is DFQATT, CDR2 SNEGSKA (reference sequence). V was clipped by 3 bases and J by 0 bases, with 15 bases between them. The CDR3 sequence is 15 residues long. The CDR3 loop is CSASGIAGSSYEQYF. The CDR3 DNA reads TGCAGTGCTAGTGGTATAGCAGGCAGCTCCTACGAGCAGTACTTC.

The V gene is TRBV4-1, the J gene TRBJ1-1; TRBD1 might be the D (5 bases). Per the germline V gene, CDR1 is MGHRA and CDR2 is YSYEKL. V was trimmed by 3 bases and J by 3 bases, leaving 14 bases between them. This CDR3 contains 15 residues. The DNA for the CDR3 is TGCGCCAGCAGCCAGACGTGGGGGAGGGACACTGAAGCTTTCTTT. Amino acids: CASSQTWGRDTEAFF.

This clonotype showed up many times. The rearrangement links TRBV7-8 to TRBJ1-3, with D tentatively TRBD1 (5 bases). V lost 10 bases to trimming and J lost 0 bases, with 13 bases between them. Germline CDR1 reads SGHVS; CDR2 reads FQNEAQ. The CDR3 is made up of 14 amino acids. The CDR3 is CATNPRDSGNTIYF. The CDR3 nucleotides are TGTGCCACCAATCCCAGGGACTCTGGAAACACCATATATTTT.

The gene calls are TRBV24-1 and TRBJ2-1; no firm D call. Trimming removed 7 bases from V and 7 bases from J, with 10 bases in between. Germline CDR1 KGHDR, CDR2 SFDVKD. This CDR3 has 12 residues. CDR3 in amino acids: CATSVIGNEQFF. CDR3 bases: TGTGCCACCAGCGTTATAGGGAATGAGCAGTTCTTC.

This clonotype appeared many times. The chain couples TRBV5-1 to TRBJ2-5; 10 bases map to TRBD2. Trimming took 4 bases from V and 1 from J; bases not matched to a gene: 10. Germline assignment: CDR1 SGHRS and CDR2 YFSETQ. The CDR3 contains 17 residues. The CDR3 bases are TGCGCCAGCAGCCAAGCTAGCGGGGGACCCTTCCAAGAGACCCAGTACTTC. Translated: CASSQASGGPFQETQYF.

The table lists this clonotype with a few counts. The rearrangement uses TRBV11-3 and TRBJ2-7; D remains ambiguous. Trimming removed 3 bases from V and 0 bases from J, with 9 bases in between. The CDR3 contains 14 residues. The germline CDR1 and CDR2 sequences are SGHNT and YENEEA. CDR3 sequence reads: CASSLKEISYEQYF. Here the CDR3 DNA reads TGTGCCAGCAGCTTGAAGGAAATCTCCTACGAGCAGTACTTC.

The rearrangement joins TRBV28 to TRBJ2-1; D unclear. The germline gives CDR1 MDHEN, CDR2 SYDVKM. CDR3 length equals 11 residues. V lost 6 bases and J 6 bases, leaving 6 bases between the germline ends. This chain's CDR3 is CASRTFNEQFF. The CDR3 DNA sequence: TGTGCCAGCAGGACCTTCAATGAGCAGTTCTTC.

This clonotype was detected only a few times. This chain's CDR3 is CASTPYPAGTVNTGELFF. The CDR3 coding sequence is TGTGCCAGCACTCCCTACCCAGCGGGGACCGTGAACACCGGGGAGCTGTTTTTT. The chain has TRBV7-6 and TRBJ2-2; 7 nucleotides match TRBD2. The CDR3 loop spans 18 amino acids. V trimming: 7 bases; J trimming: 1 base; junction bases outside the gene matches: 15. Germline loops: CDR1 SGHVS, CDR2 FNYEAQ. Looking up the rest from reference TRBV7-6 and TRBJ2-2 gives the full variable domain: GAGVSQSPRYKVTKRGQDVALRCDPISGHVSLYWYRQALGQGPEFLTYFNYEAQQDKSGLPNDRFSAERPEGSISTLTIQRTEQRDSAMYRCASTPYPAGTVNTGELFFGEGSRLTVL.

This chain joins TRBV7-2 and TRBJ2-7; either TRBD1 or TRBD2 may supply D (7 bases each). V lost 3 bases and J 2 bases, leaving 11 bases between the germline ends. From germline, CDR1 is SGHTA and CDR2 FQGNSA. The length of the CDR3 is 14 residues. The CDR3 loop is CASSFSGTAYEQYF. As DNA, the CDR3 is TGTGCCAGCAGCTTCAGCGGGACAGCCTACGAGCAGTACTTC.